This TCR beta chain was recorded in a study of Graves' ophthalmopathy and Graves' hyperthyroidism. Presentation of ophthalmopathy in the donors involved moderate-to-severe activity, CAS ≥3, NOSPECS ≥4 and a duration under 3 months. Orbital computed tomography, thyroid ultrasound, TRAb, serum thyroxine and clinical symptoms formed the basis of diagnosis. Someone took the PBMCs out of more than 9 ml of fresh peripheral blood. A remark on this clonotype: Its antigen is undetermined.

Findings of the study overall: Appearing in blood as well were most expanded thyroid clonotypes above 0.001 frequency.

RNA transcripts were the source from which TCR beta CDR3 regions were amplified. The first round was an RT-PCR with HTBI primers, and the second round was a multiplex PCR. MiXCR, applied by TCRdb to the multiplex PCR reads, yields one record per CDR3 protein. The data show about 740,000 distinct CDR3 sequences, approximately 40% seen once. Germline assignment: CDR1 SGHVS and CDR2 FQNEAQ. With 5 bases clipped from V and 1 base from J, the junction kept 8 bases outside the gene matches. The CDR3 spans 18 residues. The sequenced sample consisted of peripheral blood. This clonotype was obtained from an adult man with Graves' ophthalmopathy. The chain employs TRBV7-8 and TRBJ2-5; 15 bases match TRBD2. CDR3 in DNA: TGTGCCAGCAGCCTCCGAGGGACTAGCGGGGGGAGCCAAGAGACCCAGTACTTC. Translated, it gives CASSLRGTSGGSQETQYF.